The table lists the clone carrying this T cell receptor beta chain with a few counts. Its matching antigen is unknown. A multiplex PCR was run with 60 Vbeta primers and 13 Jbeta primers. This table comes from immunoSEQ multiplex PCR, and its TCRdb copy is limited to in-frame clones, with some not included. The profile shows 150,000 to 200,000 clones, 70% to 90% of them singletons. The sample comes from a study of cytomegalovirus exposure and HLA in healthy donors. Study-wide results and limits: The availability of immune exposure information extended only to CMV serostatus.

This CDR3 region has 15 residues. V was clipped by 4 bases and J by 0 bases, with 13 bases between them. Germline V CDR1 and CDR2: LGHNA, YNFKEQ. Input material: PBMCs. The source of this sequence is a girl between 5 and 17 years old in good health and CMV-seropositive. This chain uses TRBV4-2 with TRBJ2-7; maybe TRBD1 (5 bases). CDR3 in DNA: TGTGCCAGCAGCCCCTCCCTGGGGCTCTCCTACGAGCAGTACTTC. Its protein product is CASSPSLGLSYEQYF.